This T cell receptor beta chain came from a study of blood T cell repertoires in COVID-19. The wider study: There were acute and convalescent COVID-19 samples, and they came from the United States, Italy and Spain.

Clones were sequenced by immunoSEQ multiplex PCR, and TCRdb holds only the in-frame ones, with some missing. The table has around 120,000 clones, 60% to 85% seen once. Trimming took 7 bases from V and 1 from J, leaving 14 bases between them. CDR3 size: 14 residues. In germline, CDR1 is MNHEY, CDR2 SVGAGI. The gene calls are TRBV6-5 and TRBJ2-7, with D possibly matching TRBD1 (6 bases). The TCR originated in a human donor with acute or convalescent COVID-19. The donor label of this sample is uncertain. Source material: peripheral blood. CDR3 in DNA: TGTGCCAGCAAGACCCGGGACACTTCCTACGAGCAGTACTTC. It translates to CASKTRDTSYEQYF.